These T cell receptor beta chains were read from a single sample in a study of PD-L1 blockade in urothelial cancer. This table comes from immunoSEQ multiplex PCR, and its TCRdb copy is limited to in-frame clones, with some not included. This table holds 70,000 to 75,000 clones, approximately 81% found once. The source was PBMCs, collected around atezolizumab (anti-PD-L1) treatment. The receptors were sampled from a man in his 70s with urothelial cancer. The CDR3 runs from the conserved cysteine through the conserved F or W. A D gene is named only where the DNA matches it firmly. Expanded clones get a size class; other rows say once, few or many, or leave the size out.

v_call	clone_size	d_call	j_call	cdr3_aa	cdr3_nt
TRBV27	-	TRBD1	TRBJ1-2	CASSKDRGRGYGYTF	TGTGCCAGCAGTAAAGACAGGGGGCGGGGGTATGGCTACACCTTC
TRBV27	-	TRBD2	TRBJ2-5	CASSLRIGAGGGETQYF	TGTGCCAGCAGTTTAAGAATCGGAGCGGGAGGGGGAGAGACCCAGTACTTC
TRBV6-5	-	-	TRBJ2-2	CASSQRAGELFF	TGTGCCAGCTCTCAGAGGGCCGGGGAGCTGTTTTTT
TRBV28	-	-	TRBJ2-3	CASSFRQVSTDTQYF	TGTGCCAGCAGTTTCCGGCAGGTCTCCACAGATACGCAGTATTTT
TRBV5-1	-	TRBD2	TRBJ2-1	CASSLRPPGIAGSNEQFF	TGCGCCAGCAGCTTGCGCCCCCCTGGAATAGCGGGTTCGAATGAGCAGTTCTTC
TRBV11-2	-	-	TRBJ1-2	CASSLVNPLRGTLNGYTF	TGTGCCAGCAGCTTAGTAAATCCACTCAGGGGAACGCTTAATGGCTACACCTTC
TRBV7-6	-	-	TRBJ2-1	CASSFGVGGVSSYNEQFF	TGTGCCAGCAGCTTCGGGGTGGGCGGGGTGAGCTCCTACAATGAGCAGTTCTTC
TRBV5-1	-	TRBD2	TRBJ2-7	CASSLMLGGRAGSYEQYF	TGCGCCAGCAGCTTGATGTTGGGTGGGAGGGCTGGCTCCTACGAGCAGTACTTC
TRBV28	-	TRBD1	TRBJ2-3	CASSVTGIRTDTQYF	TGTGCCAGCAGTGTGACAGGGATACGCACAGATACGCAGTATTTT
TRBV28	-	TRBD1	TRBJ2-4	CASSKPGQGTKNIQYF	TGTGCCAGCAGCAAACCGGGACAGGGGACCAAAAACATTCAGTACTTC
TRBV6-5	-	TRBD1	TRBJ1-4	CASSYSRSGGLEKLFF	TGTGCCAGCAGTTACTCGAGGTCAGGGGGTTTGGAAAAACTGTTTTTT
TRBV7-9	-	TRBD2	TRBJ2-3	CASRPESGTSTQYF	TGTGCCAGCAGACCAGAATCCGGGACTAGTACGCAGTATTTT
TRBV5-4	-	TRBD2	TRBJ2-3	CASSSPSGPSTDTQYF	TGTGCCAGCAGCTCTCCTAGCGGGCCTTCCACAGATACGCAGTATTTT
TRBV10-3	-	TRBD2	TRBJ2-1	CAISPRLASTHFDNEQFF	TGTGCCATCAGCCCTAGACTAGCGAGTACCCATTTTGACAATGAGCAGTTCTTC
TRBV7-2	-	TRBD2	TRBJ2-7	CASSLYLAGASSYEQYF	TGTGCCAGCAGCTTGTATCTAGCGGGAGCCAGCTCCTACGAGCAGTACTTC
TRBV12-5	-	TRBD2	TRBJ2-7	CASGLVKTSGSGHEQYF	TGTGCTAGTGGTTTGGTAAAGACTAGCGGGAGTGGGCACGAGCAGTACTTC
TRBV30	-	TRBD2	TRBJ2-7	CAWSSGRAYEQYF	TGTGCCTGGAGTAGCGGGAGGGCCTACGAGCAGTACTTC
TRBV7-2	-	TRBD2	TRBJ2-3	CASSSSSGRHDTQYF	TGTGCCAGCAGCTCCTCTAGCGGGAGGCACGATACGCAGTATTTT
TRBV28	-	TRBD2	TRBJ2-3	CATLAEGDTQYF	TGTGCCACACTAGCGGAGGGCGATACGCAGTATTTT
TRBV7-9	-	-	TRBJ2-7	CASSLGQLSYEQYF	TGTGCCAGCAGCTTAGGACAGCTCTCCTACGAGCAGTACTTC
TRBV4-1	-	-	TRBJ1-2	CASSQGGQSYGYTF	TGCGCCAGCAGCCAAGGAGGACAGAGCTATGGCTACACCTTC
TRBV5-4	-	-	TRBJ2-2	CASSLVTGTGELFF	TGTGCCAGCAGCTTAGTGACCGGGACCGGGGAGCTGTTTTTT
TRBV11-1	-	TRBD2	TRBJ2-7	CASSLEGRGLGGERNEQYF	TGTGCCAGCAGCTTAGAAGGGAGGGGTCTGGGCGGAGAGCGGAACGAGCAGTACTTC
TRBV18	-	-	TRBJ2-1	CASSPPTGVSNEQFF	TGTGCCAGCTCACCACCGACCGGGGTTTCCAATGAGCAGTTCTTC
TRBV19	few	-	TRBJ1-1	CASSIRGAWTFF	TGTGCCAGTAGTATACGTGGAGCATGGACTTTCTTT
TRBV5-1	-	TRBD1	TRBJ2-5	CASSPLQDRASGTQYF	TGCGCCAGCAGTCCCCTCCAAGACAGGGCGAGCGGGACCCAGTACTTC
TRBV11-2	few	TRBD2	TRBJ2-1	CASSLVPSGRHEQFF	TGTGCCAGCAGCTTAGTACCTAGCGGGAGACATGAGCAGTTCTTC
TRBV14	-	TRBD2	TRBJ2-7	CASSHGGLAGYYEQYF	TGTGCCAGCAGCCACGGGGGACTAGCGGGTTACTACGAGCAGTACTTC
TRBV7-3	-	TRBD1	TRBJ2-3	CASSPGGTGRDTQYF	TGTGCCAGCAGCCCCGGGGGGACAGGGAGAGATACGCAGTATTTT
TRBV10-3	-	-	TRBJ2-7	CAISTGSYEQYF	TGTGCCATCAGCACAGGCTCCTACGAGCAGTACTTC
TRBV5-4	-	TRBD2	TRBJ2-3	CASSPGTSGTQRTQYF	TGTGCCAGCAGCCCCGGGACTAGCGGTACACAGAGGACGCAGTATTTT
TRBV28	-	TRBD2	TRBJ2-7	CASSLDGLAGGEQYF	TGTGCCAGCAGTTTGGATGGACTAGCGGGAGGTGAGCAGTACTTC
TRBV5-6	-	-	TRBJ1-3	CASSSRRAYGNTIYF	TGTGCCAGCAGCTCCCGTAGAGCATATGGAAACACCATATATTTT
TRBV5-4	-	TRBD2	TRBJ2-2	CASSPGTSGNTGELFF	TGTGCCAGCAGCCCGGGGACTAGCGGAAACACCGGGGAGCTGTTTTTT
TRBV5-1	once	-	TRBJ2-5	CASRYSGSQETQYF	TGCGCCAGCCGTTATAGCGGCTCCCAAGAGACCCAGTACTTC
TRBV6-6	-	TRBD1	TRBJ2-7	CASSSTGEAHEQYF	TGTGCCAGCAGTTCGACAGGGGAGGCCCACGAGCAGTACTTC
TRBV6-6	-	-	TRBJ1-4	CASRNSQQGTNEKLFF	TGTGCCAGCAGGAACTCGCAACAGGGAACTAATGAAAAACTGTTTTTT
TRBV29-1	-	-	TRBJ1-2	CSVDSVNYGYTF	TGCAGCGTTGATTCAGTAAACTATGGCTACACCTTC
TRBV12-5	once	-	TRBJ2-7	CASGLVTANEQYF	TGTGCTAGTGGTTTGGTCACAGCCAACGAGCAGTACTTC
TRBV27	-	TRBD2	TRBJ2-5	CASSLGRTSGRAGQETQYF	TGTGCCAGCAGTTTGGGCCGGACTAGCGGGAGGGCTGGTCAAGAGACCCAGTACTTC
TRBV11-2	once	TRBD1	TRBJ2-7	CASSFNRGLVEQYF	TGTGCCAGCAGCTTCAACAGGGGGCTGGTTGAGCAGTACTTC
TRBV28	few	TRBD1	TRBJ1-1	CASSSAAGGNTEAFF	TGTGCCAGCAGTTCCGCGGCAGGGGGAAACACTGAAGCTTTCTTT
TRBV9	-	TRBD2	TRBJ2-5	CASSVGPAGNRETQYF	TGTGCCAGCAGCGTAGGGCCAGCGGGAAACCGAGAGACCCAGTACTTC
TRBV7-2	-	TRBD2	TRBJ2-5	CASSLPQRKREGEETQYF	TGTGCCAGCAGCTTACCCCAGCGGAAGCGGGAAGGGGAAGAGACCCAGTACTTC
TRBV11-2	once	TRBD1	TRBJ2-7	CASSPDRGTAYEQYF	TGTGCCAGCAGCCCAGACAGGGGTACTGCCTACGAGCAGTACTTC
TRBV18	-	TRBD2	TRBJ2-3	CASSPGRASTDTQYF	TGTGCCAGCTCACCCGGGAGGGCATCCACAGATACGCAGTATTTT
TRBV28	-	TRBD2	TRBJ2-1	CASYGASGDEQFF	TGTGCCAGCTATGGGGCTAGCGGCGATGAGCAGTTCTTC
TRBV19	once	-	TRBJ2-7	CASRHTGHPTYEQYF	TGTGCCAGTAGGCACACAGGGCACCCAACCTACGAGCAGTACTTC
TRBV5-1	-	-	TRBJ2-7	CASSLGRSSYEQYF	TGCGCCAGCAGCTTGGGGAGGAGCTCCTACGAGCAGTACTTC
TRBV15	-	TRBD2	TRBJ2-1	CATSRDGLAGVEEQFF	TGTGCCACCAGCAGAGATGGACTAGCGGGAGTAGAGGAGCAGTTCTTC
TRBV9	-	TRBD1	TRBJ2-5	CASSPNGQEETQYF	TGTGCCAGCAGCCCAAACGGACAGGAAGAGACCCAGTACTTC
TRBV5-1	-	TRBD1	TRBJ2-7	CASSLATGGHSYEQYF	TGCGCCAGCAGCTTAGCAACAGGGGGCCACTCCTACGAGCAGTACTTC